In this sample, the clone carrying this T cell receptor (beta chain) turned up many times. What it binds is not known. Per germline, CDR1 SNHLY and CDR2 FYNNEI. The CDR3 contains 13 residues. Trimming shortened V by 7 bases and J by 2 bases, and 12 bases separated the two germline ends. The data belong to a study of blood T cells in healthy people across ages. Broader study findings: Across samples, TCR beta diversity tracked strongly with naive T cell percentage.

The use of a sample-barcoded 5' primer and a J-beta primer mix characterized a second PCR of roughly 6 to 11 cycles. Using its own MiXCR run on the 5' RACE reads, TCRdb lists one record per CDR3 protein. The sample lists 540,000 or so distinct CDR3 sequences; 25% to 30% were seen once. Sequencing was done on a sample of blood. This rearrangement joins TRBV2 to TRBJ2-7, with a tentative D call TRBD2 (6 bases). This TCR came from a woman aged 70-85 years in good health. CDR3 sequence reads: CASTLAATYEQYF. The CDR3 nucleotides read TGTGCCAGCACCTTAGCGGCGACCTACGAGCAGTACTTC.